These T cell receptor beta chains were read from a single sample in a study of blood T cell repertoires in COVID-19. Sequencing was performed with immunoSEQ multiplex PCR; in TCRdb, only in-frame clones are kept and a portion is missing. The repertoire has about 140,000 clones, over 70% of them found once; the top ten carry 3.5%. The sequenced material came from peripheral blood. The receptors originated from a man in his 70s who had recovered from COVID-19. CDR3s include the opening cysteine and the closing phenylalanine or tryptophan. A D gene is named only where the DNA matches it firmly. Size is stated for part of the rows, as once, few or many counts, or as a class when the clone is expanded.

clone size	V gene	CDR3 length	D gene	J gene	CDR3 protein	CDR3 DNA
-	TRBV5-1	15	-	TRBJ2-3	CASSPGQQATDTQYF	TGCGCCAGCAGCCCAGGACAGCAAGCCACAGATACGCAGTATTTT
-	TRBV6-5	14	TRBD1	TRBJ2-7	CASRMPGQGYEQYF	TGTGCCAGCCGGATGCCGGGACAGGGATACGAGCAGTACTTC
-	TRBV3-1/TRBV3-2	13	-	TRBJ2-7	CASSLSRGYEQYF	TGTGCCAGCAGCTTATCACGGGGCTACGAGCAGTACTTC
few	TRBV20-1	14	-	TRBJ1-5	CSASHAADNQPQHF	TGCAGTGCTAGTCACGCGGCAGATAATCAGCCCCAGCATTTT
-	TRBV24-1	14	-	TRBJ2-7	CATSKRIPPPEQYF	TGTGCTACATCCAAGCGGATTCCCCCCCCCGAGCAGTACTTC
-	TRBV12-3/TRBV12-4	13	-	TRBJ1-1	CASSLVPGGAAFF	TGTGCCAGCAGTTTGGTCCCCGGGGGGGCAGCTTTCTTT
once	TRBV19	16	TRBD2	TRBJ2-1	CASSTLSGLSYNEQFF	TGTGCCAGTAGTACCCTTAGCGGGCTTTCCTACAATGAGCAGTTCTTC
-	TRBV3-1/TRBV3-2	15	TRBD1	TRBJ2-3	CASSRGQGGTDTQYF	TGTGCCAGCAGCCGCGGACAGGGGGGGACAGATACGCAGTATTTT
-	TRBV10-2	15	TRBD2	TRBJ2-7	CASRLAGGPSYEQYF	TGCGCCAGCAGACTAGCGGGAGGGCCCTCCTACGAGCAGTACTTC
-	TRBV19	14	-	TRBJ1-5	CASSIGQGYQPQHF	TGTGCCAGTAGTATAGGCCAGGGTTATCAGCCCCAGCATTTT
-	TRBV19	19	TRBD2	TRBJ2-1	CASTPGTSGTRVSYNEQFF	TGTGCCAGTACCCCGGGGACTAGCGGGACCAGGGTCTCCTACAATGAGCAGTTCTTC
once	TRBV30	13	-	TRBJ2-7	CAWSVQRSTEQYF	TGTGCCTGGAGTGTACAACGTTCCACCGAGCAGTACTTC
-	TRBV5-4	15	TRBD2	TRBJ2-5	CASSSTSGKGETQYF	TGTGCCAGCAGCTCTACTAGCGGGAAGGGAGAGACCCAGTACTTC
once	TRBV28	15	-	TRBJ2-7	CASSPRTAISYEQYF	TGTGCCAGCAGTCCCCGGACAGCAATCTCCTACGAGCAGTACTTC
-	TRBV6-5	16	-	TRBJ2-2	CASSYSGPGVAGELFF	TGTGCCAGCAGTTACTCAGGCCCAGGGGTCGCCGGGGAGCTGTTTTTT
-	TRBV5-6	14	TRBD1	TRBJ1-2	CASSPGGTLYGYTF	TGTGCCAGCAGCCCAGGGGGAACCCTTTATGGCTACACCTTC
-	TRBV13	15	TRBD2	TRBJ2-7	CASSLSGRADNEQYF	TGTGCCAGCAGCTTAAGCGGGAGGGCCGACAACGAGCAGTACTTC